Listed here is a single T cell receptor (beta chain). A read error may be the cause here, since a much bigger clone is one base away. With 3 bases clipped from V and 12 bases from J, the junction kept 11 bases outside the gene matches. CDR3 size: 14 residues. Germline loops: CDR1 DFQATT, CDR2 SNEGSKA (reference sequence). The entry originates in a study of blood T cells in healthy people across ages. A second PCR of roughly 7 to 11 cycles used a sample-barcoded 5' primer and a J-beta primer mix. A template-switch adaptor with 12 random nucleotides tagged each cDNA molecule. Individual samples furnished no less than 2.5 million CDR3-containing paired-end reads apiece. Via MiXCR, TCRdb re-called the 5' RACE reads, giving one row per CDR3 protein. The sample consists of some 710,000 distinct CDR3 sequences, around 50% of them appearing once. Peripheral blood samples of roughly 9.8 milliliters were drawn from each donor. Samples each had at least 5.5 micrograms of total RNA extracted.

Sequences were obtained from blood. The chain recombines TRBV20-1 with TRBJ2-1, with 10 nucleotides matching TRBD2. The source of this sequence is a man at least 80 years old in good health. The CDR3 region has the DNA TGCAGTGCTAGGTTCCTAGCGGGAGAGTCTGTGCAGTTCTTC. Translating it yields CSARFLAGESVQFF.